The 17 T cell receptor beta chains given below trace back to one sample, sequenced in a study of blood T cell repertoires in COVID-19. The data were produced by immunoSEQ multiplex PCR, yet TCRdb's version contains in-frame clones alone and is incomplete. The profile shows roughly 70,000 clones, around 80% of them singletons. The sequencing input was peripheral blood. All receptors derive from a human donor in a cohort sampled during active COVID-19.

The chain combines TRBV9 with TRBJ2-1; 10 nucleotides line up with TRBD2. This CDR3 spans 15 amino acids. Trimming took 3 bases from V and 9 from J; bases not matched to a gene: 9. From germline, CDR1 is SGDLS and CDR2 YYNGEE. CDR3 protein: CASSARLAGGSEQFF. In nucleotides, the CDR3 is TGTGCCAGCAGCGCCCGACTAGCGGGTGGGAGTGAGCAGTTCTTC.

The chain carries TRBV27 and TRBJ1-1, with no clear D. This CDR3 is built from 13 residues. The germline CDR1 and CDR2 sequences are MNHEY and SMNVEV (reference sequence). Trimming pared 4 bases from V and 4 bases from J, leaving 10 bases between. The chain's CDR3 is CASSYSSGTEAFF. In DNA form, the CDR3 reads TGTGCCAGCAGTTACTCTTCCGGCACTGAAGCTTTCTTT.

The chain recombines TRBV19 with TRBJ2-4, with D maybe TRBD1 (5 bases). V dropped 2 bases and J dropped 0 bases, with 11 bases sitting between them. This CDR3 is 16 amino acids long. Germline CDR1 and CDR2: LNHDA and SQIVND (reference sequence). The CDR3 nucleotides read TGTGCCAGTAGTATATCGCCAGGGCTAGCCAAAAACATTCAGTACTTC. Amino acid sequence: CASSISPGLAKNIQYF.

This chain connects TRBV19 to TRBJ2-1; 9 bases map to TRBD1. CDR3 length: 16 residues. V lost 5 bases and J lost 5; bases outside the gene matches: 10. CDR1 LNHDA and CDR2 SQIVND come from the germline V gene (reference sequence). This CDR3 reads CASSGIQGAADNEQFF. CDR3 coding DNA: TGTGCCAGTAGTGGGATACAGGGGGCGGCCGACAATGAGCAGTTCTTC.

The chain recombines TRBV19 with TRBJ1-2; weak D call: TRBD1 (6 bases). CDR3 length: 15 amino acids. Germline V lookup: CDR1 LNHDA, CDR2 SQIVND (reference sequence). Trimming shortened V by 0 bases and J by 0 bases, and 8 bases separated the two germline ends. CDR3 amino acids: CASSIDRTANYGYTF. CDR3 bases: TGTGCCAGTAGTATAGACCGGACAGCTAACTATGGCTACACCTTC.

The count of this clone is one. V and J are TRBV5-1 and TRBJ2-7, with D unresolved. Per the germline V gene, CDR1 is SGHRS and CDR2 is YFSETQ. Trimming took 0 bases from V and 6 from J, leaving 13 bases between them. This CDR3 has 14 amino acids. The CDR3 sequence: CASSLAAQVGEQYF. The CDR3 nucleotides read TGCGCCAGCAGCTTGGCCGCGCAGGTGGGCGAGCAGTACTTC.

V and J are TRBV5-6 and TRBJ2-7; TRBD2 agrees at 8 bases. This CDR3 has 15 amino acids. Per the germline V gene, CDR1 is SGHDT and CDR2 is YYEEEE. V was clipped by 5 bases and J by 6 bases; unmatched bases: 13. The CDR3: CASRSRGLAVLEQYF. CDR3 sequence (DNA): TGTGCCAGCAGGTCTCGAGGACTAGCTGTCCTCGAGCAGTACTTC.

The CDR3 spells CASSLAGTSGNEQYF. The DNA of the CDR3 is TGTGCCAGCAGCTTGGCCGGGACTAGCGGAAACGAGCAGTACTTC. The rearrangement uses TRBV7-9 and TRBJ2-7; TRBD2 matches 11 bases. This CDR3 has 15 amino acids. Trimming took 3 bases from V and 5 from J; bases not matched to a gene: 6. CDR1 is SEHNR and CDR2 is FQNEAQ in the germline V gene (reference sequence).

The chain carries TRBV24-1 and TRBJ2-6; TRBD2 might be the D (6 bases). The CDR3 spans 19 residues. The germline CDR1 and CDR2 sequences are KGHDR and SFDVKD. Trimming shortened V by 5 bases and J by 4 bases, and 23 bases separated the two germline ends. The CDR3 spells CATSAAGTPLRSGANVLTF. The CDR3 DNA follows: TGTGCCACCAGTGCCGCCGGGACTCCCCTCAGATCCGGGGCCAACGTCCTGACTTTC.

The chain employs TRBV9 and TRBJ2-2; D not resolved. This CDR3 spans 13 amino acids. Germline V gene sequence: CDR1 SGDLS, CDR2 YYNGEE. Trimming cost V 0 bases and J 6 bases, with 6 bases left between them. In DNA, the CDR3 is TGTGCCAGCAGCGTAGTCAACTCCGGGGAGCTGTTTTTT. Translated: CASSVVNSGELFF. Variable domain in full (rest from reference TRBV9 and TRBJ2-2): DSGVTQTPKHLITATGQRVTLRCSPRSGDLSVYWYQQSLDQGLQFLIQYYNGEERAKGNILERFSAQQFPDLHSELNLSSLELGDSALYFCASSVVNSGELFFGEGSRLTVL.

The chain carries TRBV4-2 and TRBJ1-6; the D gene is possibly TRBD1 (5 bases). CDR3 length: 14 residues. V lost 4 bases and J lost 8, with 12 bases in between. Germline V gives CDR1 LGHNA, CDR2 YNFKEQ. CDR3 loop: CASSRGLGDSPLHF. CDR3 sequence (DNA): TGTGCCAGCAGCCGGGGACTAGGGGATTCACCCCTCCACTTT.

The CDR3 region has the DNA TGTGCCAGCAGCACCCTATATGGGAGAAGCTACGAGCAGTACTTC. This translates into CASSTLYGRSYEQYF. The V call is TRBV7-2, the J call TRBJ2-7; tentatively, D is TRBD2 (5 bases). V was cut by 5 bases and J by 3 bases, with 17 bases left in between. The CDR3 is 15 amino acids. Germline assignment: CDR1 SGHTA and CDR2 FQGNSA.

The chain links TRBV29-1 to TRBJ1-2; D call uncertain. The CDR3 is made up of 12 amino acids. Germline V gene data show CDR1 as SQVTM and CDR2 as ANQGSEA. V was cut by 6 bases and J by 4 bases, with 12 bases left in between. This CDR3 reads CSVTGGGYGYTF. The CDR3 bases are TGCAGCGTGACCGGAGGTGGCTATGGCTACACCTTC. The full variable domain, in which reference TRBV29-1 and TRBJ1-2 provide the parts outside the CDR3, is SAVISQKPSRDICQRGTSLTIQCQVDSQVTMMFWYRQQPGQSLTLIATANQGSEATYESGFVIDKFPISRPNLTFSTLTVSNMSPEDSSIYLCSVTGGGYGYTFGSGTRLTVV.

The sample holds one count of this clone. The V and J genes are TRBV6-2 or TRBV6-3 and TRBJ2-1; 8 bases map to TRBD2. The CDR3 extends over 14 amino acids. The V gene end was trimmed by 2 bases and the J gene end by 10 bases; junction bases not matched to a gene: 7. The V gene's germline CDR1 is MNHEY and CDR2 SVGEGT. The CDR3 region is CASSYGGGRREQFF. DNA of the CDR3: TGTGCCAGCAGTTACGGCGGGGGGAGGAGGGAGCAGTTCTTC.

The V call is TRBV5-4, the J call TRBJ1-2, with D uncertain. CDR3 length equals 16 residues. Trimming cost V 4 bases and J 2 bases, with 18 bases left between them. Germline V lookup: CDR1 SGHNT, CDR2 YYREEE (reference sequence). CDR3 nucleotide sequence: TGTGCCAGCAGCCGACAAGGAGGGTTTGGGAACTATGGCTACACCTTC. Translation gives CASSRQGGFGNYGYTF.

The CDR3 DNA reads as TGTGCCAGCAGCTTCAGACAGGGACTAGATAATTCACCCCTCCACTTT. It translates to CASSFRQGLDNSPLHF. The chain is built from TRBV7-9 and TRBJ1-6, with 7 bases fitting TRBD1. After removal of 3 bases from V and 5 bases from J, the junction contained 7 bases not matched to a gene. The CDR3 extends over 16 amino acids. The germline V gene encodes CDR1 SEHNR and CDR2 FQNEAQ (reference sequence).

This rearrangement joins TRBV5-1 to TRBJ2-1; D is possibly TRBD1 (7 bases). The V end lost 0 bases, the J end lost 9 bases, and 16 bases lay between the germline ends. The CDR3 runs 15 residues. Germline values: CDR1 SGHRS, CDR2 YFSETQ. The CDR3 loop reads CASSLESGGRGEQFF. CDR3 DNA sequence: TGCGCCAGCAGCTTGGAGTCAGGGGGGAGAGGTGAGCAGTTCTTC.